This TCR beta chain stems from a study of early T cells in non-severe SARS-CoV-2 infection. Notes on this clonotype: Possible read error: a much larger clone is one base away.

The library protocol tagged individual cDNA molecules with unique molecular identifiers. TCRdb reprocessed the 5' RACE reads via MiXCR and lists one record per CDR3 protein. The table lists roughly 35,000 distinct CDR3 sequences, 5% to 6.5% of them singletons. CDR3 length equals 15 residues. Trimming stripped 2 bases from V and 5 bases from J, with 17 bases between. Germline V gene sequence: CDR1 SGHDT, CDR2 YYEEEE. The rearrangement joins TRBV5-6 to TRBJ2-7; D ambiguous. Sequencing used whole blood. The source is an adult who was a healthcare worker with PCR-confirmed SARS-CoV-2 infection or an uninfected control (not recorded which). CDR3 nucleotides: TGTGCCAGCAGCTTAGGGATCCAACTTTCCAACGAGCAGTACTTC. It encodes CASSLGIQLSNEQYF.